Listed here is a single T cell receptor beta chain. Its antigen is unidentified. These data originate in a study of early T cells in non-severe SARS-CoV-2 infection. Whole-study context: Bulk RNA from unsorted whole blood was sequenced; chains were unpaired.

Study-wide results and limits: Missing private and CD4 specificities, VDJdb matching favored anti-spike CD8 responses.

Unique molecular identifiers were affixed to single, distinct cDNA molecules. TCRdb re-analysed the 5' RACE reads in MiXCR, keeping a single row per CDR3 protein. The sample holds tens of thousands of distinct CDR3 sequences, around 12% seen once. This TCR came from an adult who was a healthcare worker with PCR-confirmed SARS-CoV-2 infection or an uninfected control (not recorded which). The material sequenced was whole blood.

Here the CDR3 reads CASSAYSGADYEQYF. CDR3 bases: TGTGCCAGCAGTGCCTATAGCGGGGCTGACTACGAGCAGTACTTC. The rearrangement uses TRBV25-1 and TRBJ2-7; the match to TRBD2 covers 8 bases. Germline CDR1 and CDR2: MGHDK and SYGVNS. V lost 4 bases, J lost 3 bases, and 8 bases stayed unmatched. The CDR3 runs to 15 residues.